This TCR beta chain was retrieved from a study of blood T cell repertoires in COVID-19 (dated by TCRdb to 2019 to 2021). Turning to the overall study: The collaborator samples originated in the United States, Italy and Spain and spanned the acute and convalescent phases of COVID-19. The material from the prospective study consisted of cDNA or gDNA derived from T cells, B-cell-depleted T cells, or PBMCs. Subjects who had been exposed to COVID-19, were actively infected with it, or had recovered from it provided the deeply sampled blood TCRbeta repertoires that made up the dataset. The repertoires were released in a freely available public database meant as a resource for research on the immune response to SARS-CoV-2. The samples were drawn from the first 160 participants of the ongoing ImmuneRACE study and from 1,254 subjects provided by 6 global collaborators. Sample metadata almost always included a de-identified subject ID, COVID-19 status, age in years and sex. Where available, HLA class I and class II types were obtained from metadata supplied by the sample provider rather than from assay-based typing.

Beyond this particular receptor, the publication reports: The amount of clinical and demographic metadata varied by source and participant and was provided uncurated.

In Seattle, one collaborating source enrolled patients while the infection was active and tracked those patients longitudinally over the course of disease. Whole blood was collected in K2EDTA tubes by collaborating institutions according to the institutions' own protocols. For TCRbeta analysis, collaborators shipped samples in one of three forms: frozen whole blood, isolated PBMCs, or DNA extracted from either of those sample types. The CDR3 runs 14 amino acids, cysteine and phenylalanine included. CDR3 DNA is the only sequence kept; it has 42 bases, read in frame from the first base. The germline V gene gives CDR1 as SGHTA and CDR2 as FQGTGA. V is shortened by 1 base, J by 3 bases, and the region joining them spans 6 bases. TCRbeta CDR3 regions were amplified from genomic DNA by means of the immunoSEQ Assay, a bias-controlled multiplex PCR. The authors' analysis ran thus. The number of nucleated cells in each sample was estimated from the amplification of reference gene primers within the assay. To quantify the absolute abundance of each unique TCRbeta CDR3 rearrangement, sequence reads were collapsed and filtered. For each sample, productive Simpson clonality was calculated as the square root of Simpson's diversity index over productive rearrangements. TCRdb carries this immuneACCESS record with in-frame sequences only. Its versions omit some clonotypes, under half of them owing to an unresolved V gene in the studies checked, with the rest unexplained. Clone size and V and J calls were adopted from that table, with D and trimming inferred from the DNA. The table for this sample lists roughly 280,000 clones; around 86% of them were counted only once. The ten largest account for roughly 5.6% of the sample.

Concerning this clone itself: Its antigen is unknown. Base qualities are not recorded, but no much larger clone differs from it by a single base.

This TCR derives from a woman aged 55-70 years with COVID-19, enrolled during active disease. Source material: peripheral blood. Here the chain combines TRBV7-3 and TRBJ2-2; too little of a D gene remains to name it. CDR3 reads: CASSLRADTGELFF. DNA sequence: TGTGCCAGCAGCTTAAGGGCCGACACCGGGGAGCTGTTTTTT.